The next 7 T cell receptor beta chains were all read from a single sample in a study of blood T cell repertoires in COVID-19. Generated by immunoSEQ multiplex PCR, the TCRdb table keeps only in-frame clones and is missing some. The profile covers approximately 60,000 clones, with around 73% appearing a single time and around 14% taken by the ten largest. Sequencing used peripheral blood. The receptors were sampled from a man between 60 and 75 years old with COVID-19, enrolled during active disease.

The CDR3 is CASSLLADSYEQYF. DNA for the CDR3: TGTGCCAGCAGCCTACTAGCGGACTCCTACGAGCAGTACTTC. The rearrangement links TRBV7-7 to TRBJ2-7; the match to TRBD2 covers 8 bases. Per the germline V gene, CDR1 is SSHAT and CDR2 is FNYEAQ (reference sequence). The CDR3 is made up of 14 amino acids. Trimming removed 5 bases from V and 0 bases from J; junction bases left unmatched: 3.

This chain uses TRBV6-2 or TRBV6-3 with TRBJ1-4; D is possibly TRBD1 (6 bases). V was pared by 4 bases and J by 8 bases, with 17 bases between. Germline-derived CDR1 and CDR2 are MNHEY and SVGEGT. The CDR3 consists of 15 residues. The DNA for the CDR3 is TGTGCCAGCAGTTTACACCGGGACAACGGGGAAAAACTGTTTTTT. Translation gives CASSLHRDNGEKLFF.

V and J are TRBV28 and TRBJ1-2; D ambiguous. The CDR3 covers 14 residues. The V gene lost 2 bases and the J gene lost 8 bases, with 15 bases spanning the gap. From germline, CDR1 is MDHEN and CDR2 SYDVKM. CDR3 region: CASSLKGPGSGYTF. The DNA for the CDR3 is TGTGCCAGCAGTTTAAAAGGCCCGGGGAGCGGCTACACCTTC.

This clone was seen only a few times. The chain has TRBV28 and TRBJ2-2; TRBD2 matches 9 bases. This CDR3 spans 14 amino acids. The germline gives CDR1 MDHEN, CDR2 SYDVKM. With 8 bases clipped from V and 1 base from J, the junction kept 2 bases outside the gene matches. The CDR3 nucleotides read TGTGCCAGCGTTAGCGGGGGGAACACCGGGGAGCTGTTTTTT. It specifies CASVSGGNTGELFF.

The chain has TRBV24-1 and TRBJ2-5; a possible D gene is TRBD1 (6 bases). Germline V gene data show CDR1 as KGHDR and CDR2 as SFDVKD. The germline V and J ends were trimmed by 9 bases and 4 bases, with 11 bases remaining between them. The CDR3 loop spans 12 amino acids. DNA for the CDR3: TGTGCCACCGAAGGACAGACAGAGACCCAGTACTTC. This codes for CATEGQTETQYF.

V and J are TRBV6-6 and TRBJ2-7; 9 nucleotides line up with TRBD2. V lost 5 bases, J lost 0 bases, and 8 bases stayed unmatched. CDR3 length: 16 residues. The germline V gene encodes CDR1 MNHNY and CDR2 SVGAGI (reference sequence). CDR3 protein: CASSPPTSGRSYEQYF. DNA for the CDR3: TGTGCCAGCAGTCCCCCGACTAGCGGACGCTCCTACGAGCAGTACTTC.

CDR3 residues: CASSVRSGRTGELFF. The CDR3 DNA sequence: TGTGCCAGCAGCGTCCGCAGCGGGAGGACCGGGGAGCTGTTTTTT. The chain links TRBV7-9 to TRBJ2-2; 9 bases are a match to TRBD2. From germline, CDR1 is SEHNR and CDR2 FQNEAQ (reference sequence). The CDR3 covers 15 residues. J was trimmed by 5 bases and V by 5 bases; bases with no gene match: 6.